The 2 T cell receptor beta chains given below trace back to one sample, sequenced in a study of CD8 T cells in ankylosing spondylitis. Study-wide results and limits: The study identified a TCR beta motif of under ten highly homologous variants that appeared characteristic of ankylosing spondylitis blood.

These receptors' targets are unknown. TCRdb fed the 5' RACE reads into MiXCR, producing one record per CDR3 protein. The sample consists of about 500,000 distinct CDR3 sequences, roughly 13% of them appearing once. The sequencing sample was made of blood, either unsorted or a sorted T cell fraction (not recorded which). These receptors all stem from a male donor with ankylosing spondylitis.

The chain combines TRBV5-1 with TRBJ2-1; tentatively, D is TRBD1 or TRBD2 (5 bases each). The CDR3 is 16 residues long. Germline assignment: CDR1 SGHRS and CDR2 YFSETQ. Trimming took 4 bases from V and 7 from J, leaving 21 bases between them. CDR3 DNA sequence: TGCGCCAGCAGCCCCGCTTACGAAGCCTGGGGGAATGAGCAGTTCTTC. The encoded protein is CASSPAYEAWGNEQFF.

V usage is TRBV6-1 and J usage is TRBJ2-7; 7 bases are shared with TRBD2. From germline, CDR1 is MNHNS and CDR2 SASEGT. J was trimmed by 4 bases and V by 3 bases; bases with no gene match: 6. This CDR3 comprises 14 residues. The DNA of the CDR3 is TGTGCCAGCAGTGATTGGGGGAGGGTTTACGAGCAGTACTTC. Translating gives CASSDWGRVYEQYF.